Included here is one T cell receptor beta chain sequence, with context. The antigen is not known. The data derive from a study of T cell responses to AZD1222 COVID-19 vaccine. About the study: Pooling was applied to second doses at about 4 or about 12 weeks.

The table came from immunoSEQ multiplex PCR; TCRdb's copy has only in-frame clones and leaves some out. In the table there are 150,000 to 200,000 clones, more than 80% of which are singletons. Whole-study findings and limits: The study identified only five or six AZD1222 recipients as seropositive at baseline. Clonal diversity was possibly underestimated, and the donors were mostly white British, with more females.

V lost 5 bases to trimming and J lost 3 bases; unmatched junction nucleotides: 19. The CDR3 is made up of 18 amino acids. Germline loops: CDR1 SEHNR, CDR2 FQNEAQ (reference sequence). The chain combines TRBV7-9 with TRBJ2-7; TRBD1 matches 7 bases. This TCR derives from an adult in good health. Material: peripheral blood, obtained on day 0 of AZD1222 vaccination. The CDR3 loop reads CASSPLIGRDRDHYEQYF. CDR3 DNA: TGTGCCAGCAGCCCTCTCATTGGCCGGGACAGAGATCACTACGAGCAGTACTTC.